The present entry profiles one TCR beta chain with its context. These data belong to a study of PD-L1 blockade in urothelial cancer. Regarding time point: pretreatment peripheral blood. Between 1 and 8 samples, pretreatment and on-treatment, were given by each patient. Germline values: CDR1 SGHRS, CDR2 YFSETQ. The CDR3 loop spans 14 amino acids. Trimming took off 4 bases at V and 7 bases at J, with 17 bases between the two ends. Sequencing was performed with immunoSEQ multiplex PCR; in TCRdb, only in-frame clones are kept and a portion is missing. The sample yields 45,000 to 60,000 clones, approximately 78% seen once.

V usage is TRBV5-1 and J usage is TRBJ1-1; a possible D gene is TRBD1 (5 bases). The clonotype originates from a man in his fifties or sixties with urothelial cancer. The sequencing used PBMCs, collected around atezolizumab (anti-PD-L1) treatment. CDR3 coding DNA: TGCGCCAGCAGCCGGGTTGGGGGGAGGAGTGAAGCTTTCTTT. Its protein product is CASSRVGGRSEAFF.